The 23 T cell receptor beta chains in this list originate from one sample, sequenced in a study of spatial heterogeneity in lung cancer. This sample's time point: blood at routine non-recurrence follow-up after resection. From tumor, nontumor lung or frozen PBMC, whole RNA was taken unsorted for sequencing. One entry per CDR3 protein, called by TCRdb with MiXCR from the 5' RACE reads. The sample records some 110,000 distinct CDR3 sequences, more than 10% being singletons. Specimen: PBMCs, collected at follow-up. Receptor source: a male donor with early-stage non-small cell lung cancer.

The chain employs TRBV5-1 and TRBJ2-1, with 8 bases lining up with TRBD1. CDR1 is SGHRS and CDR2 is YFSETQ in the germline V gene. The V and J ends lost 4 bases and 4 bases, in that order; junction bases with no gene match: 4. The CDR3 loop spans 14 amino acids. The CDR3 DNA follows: TGCGCCAGCAGCGGCGGGACAGGTTACAATGAGCAGTTCTTC. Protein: CASSGGTGYNEQFF.

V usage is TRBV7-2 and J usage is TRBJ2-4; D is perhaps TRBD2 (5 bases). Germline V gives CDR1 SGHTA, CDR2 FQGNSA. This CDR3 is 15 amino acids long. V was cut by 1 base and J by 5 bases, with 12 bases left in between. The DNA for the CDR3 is TGTGCCAGCAGCTTAGATCGGGGTTCTGAAAACATTCAGTACTTC. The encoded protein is CASSLDRGSENIQYF.

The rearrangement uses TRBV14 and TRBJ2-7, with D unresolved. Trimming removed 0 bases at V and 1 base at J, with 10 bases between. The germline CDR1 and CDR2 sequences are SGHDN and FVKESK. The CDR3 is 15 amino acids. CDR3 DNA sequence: TGTGCCAGCAGCCAAGATTTCGGCAGGTCCTACGAGCAGTACTTC. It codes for CASSQDFGRSYEQYF.

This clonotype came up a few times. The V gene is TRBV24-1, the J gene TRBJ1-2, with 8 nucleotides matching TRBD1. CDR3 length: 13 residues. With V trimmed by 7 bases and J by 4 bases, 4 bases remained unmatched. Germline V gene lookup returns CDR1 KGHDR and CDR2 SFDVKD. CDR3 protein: CATSVDRGYGYTF. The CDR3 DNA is TGTGCCACCAGCGTCGACAGGGGCTATGGCTACACCTTC.

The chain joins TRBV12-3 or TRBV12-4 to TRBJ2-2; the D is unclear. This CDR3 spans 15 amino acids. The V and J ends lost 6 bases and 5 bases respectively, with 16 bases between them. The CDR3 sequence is CASRITGDGTGELFF. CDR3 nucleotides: TGTGCCAGCAGAATAACGGGCGACGGTACCGGGGAGCTGTTTTTT.

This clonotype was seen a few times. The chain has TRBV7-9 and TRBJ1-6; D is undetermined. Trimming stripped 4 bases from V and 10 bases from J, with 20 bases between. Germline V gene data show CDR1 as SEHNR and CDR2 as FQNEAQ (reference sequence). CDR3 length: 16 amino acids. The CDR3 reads CASSSQDTGRWSPLHF. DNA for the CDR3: TGTGCCAGCAGCTCACAAGACACCGGGCGGTGGTCACCCCTCCACTTT.

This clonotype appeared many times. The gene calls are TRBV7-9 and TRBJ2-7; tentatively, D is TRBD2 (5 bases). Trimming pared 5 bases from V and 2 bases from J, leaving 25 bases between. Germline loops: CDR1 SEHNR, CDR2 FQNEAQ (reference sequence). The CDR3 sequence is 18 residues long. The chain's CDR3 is CASSARPGKEPTPYEQYF. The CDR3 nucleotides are TGTGCCAGCAGCGCCAGACCCGGGAAGGAGCCGACCCCCTACGAGCAGTACTTC.

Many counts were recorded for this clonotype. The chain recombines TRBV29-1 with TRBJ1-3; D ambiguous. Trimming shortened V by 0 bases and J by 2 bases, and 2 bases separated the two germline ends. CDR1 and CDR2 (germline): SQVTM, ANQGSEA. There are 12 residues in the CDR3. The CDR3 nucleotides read TGCAGCGTTGAAGATCCTGGAAACACCATATATTTT. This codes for CSVEDPGNTIYF.

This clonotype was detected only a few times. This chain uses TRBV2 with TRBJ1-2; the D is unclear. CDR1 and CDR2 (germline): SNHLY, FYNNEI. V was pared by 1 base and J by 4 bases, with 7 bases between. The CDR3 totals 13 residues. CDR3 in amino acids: CASSEEESYGYTF. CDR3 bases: TGTGCCAGCAGTGAAGAGGAGAGCTATGGCTACACCTTC.

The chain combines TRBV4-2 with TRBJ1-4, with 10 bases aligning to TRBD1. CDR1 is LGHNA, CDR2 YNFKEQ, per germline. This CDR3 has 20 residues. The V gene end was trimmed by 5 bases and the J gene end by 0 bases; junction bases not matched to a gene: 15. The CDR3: CASSSYRDRGASATNEKLFF. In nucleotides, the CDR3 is TGTGCCAGCAGCTCTTACCGGGACAGGGGCGCGTCCGCAACTAATGAAAAACTGTTTTTT.

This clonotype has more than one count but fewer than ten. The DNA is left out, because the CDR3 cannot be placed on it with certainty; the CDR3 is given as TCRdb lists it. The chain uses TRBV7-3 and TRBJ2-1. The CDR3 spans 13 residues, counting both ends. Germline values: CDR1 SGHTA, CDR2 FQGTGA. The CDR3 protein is CASSILGYNEQFF.

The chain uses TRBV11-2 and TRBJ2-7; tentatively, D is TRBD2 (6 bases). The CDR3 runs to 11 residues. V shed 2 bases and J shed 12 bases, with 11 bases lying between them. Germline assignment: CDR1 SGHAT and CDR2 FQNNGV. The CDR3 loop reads CASSLIPGLYF. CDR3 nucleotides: TGTGCCAGCAGCTTAATCCCGGGACTGTACTTC.

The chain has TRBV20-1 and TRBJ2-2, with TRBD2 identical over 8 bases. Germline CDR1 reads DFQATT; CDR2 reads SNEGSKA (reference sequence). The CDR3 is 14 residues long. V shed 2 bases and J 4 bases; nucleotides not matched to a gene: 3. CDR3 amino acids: CSARRGGSTGELFF. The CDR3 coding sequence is TGCAGTGCTAGACGGGGGGGCTCCACCGGGGAGCTGTTTTTT.

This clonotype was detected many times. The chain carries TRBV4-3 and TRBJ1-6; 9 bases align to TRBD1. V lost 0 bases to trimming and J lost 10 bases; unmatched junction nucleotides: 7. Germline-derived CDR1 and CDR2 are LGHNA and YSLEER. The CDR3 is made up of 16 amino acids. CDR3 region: CASSQDWTGAVSPLHF. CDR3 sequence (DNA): TGCGCCAGCAGCCAAGATTGGACAGGGGCTGTCTCACCCCTCCACTTT.

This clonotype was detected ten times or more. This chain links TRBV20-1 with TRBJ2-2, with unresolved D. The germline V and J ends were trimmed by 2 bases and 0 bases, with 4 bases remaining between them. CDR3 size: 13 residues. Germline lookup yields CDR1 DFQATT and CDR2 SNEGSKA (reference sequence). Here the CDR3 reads CSARHPNTGELFF. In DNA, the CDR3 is TGCAGTGCTAGACATCCGAACACCGGGGAGCTGTTTTTT.

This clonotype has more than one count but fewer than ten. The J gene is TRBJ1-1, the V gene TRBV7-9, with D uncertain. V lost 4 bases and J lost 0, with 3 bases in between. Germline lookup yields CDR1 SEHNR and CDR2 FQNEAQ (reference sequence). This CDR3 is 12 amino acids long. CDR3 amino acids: CASSWVNTEAFF. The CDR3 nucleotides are TGTGCCAGCAGCTGGGTGAACACTGAAGCTTTCTTT.

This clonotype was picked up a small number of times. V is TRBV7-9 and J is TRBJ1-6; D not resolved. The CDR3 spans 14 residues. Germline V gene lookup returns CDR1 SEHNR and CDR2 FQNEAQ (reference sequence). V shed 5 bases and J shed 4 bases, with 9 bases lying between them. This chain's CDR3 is CASSVTVYNSPLHF. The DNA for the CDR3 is TGTGCCAGCAGCGTCACGGTTTATAATTCACCCCTCCACTTT.

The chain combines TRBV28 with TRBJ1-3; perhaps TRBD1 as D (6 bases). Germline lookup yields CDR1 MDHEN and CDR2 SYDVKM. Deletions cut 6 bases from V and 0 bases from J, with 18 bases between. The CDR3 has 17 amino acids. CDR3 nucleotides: TGTGCCAGCAGCAACCAACCGGGACATTTCTCTGGAAACACCATATATTTT. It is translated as CASSNQPGHFSGNTIYF.

DNA for the CDR3: TGTGCCAGCAGGACCCCCCGGACTAACTACAATGAGCAGTTCTTC. Encoded protein: CASRTPRTNYNEQFF. The rearrangement joins TRBV28 to TRBJ2-1, with D tentatively TRBD2 (6 bases). Trimming shortened V by 6 bases and J by 3 bases, and 15 bases separated the two germline ends. The CDR3 sequence is 15 residues long. Germline CDR1 reads MDHEN; CDR2 reads SYDVKM.

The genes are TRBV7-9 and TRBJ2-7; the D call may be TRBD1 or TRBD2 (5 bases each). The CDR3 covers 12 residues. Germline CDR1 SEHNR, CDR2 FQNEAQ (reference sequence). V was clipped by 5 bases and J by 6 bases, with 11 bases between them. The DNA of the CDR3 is TGTGCCAGCAGCCAGCACGGGGCCGAGCAGTACTTC. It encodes CASSQHGAEQYF.

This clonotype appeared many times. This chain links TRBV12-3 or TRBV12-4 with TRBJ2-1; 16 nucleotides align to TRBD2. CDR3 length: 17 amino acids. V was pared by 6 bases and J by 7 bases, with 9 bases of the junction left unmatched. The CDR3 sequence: CASRSQPGLAGGNEQFF. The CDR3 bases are TGTGCCAGCAGGTCCCAACCGGGACTAGCGGGGGGGAATGAGCAGTTCTTC.

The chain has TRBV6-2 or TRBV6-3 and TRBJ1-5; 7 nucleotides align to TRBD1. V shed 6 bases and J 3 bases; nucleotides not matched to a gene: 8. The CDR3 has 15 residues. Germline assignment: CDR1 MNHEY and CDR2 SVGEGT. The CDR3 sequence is CASSRTGDSNQPQHF. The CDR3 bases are TGTGCCAGCAGCAGGACAGGAGACTCCAATCAGCCCCAGCATTTT.

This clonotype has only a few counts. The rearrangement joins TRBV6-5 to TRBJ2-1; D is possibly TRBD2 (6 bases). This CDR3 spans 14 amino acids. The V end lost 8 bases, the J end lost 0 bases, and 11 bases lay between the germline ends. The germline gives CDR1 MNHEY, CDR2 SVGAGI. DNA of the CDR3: TGTGCCAGCGGAGGGTTAAGCTCCTACAATGAGCAGTTCTTC. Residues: CASGGLSSYNEQFF.